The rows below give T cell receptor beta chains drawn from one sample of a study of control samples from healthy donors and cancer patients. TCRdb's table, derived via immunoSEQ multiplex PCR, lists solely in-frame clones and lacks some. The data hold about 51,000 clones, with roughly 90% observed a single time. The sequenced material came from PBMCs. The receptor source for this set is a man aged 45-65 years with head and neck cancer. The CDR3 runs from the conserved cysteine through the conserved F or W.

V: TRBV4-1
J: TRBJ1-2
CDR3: CASSQDPWGGYTF

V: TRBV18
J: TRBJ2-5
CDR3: CASSLGQVQETQYF

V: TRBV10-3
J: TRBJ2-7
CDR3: CAISGTESYEQYF

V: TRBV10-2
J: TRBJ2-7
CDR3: CASRQGSRDEQYF

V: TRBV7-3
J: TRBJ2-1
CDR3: CASGGTSNEQFF

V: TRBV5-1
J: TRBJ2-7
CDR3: CASSLGSGDYEQYF

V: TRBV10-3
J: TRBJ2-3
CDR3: CAIRPRLAGAVDTQYF

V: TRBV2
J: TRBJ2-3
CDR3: CAKGGEEGTDTQYF

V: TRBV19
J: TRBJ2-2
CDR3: CASSVSGGVTGELFF

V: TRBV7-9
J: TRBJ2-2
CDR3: CASSLLEVTGELFF

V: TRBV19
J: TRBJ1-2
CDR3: CATTGGYGYTF

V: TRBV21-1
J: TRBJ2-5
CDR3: CASSKWGLAGVLAPQETQYF

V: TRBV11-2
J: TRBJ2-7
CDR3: CASSFKTYEQYF

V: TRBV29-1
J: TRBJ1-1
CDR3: CSVRSTVRAFF

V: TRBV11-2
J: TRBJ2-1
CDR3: CASSYLFNNEQFF

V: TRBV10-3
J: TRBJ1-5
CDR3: CAISEPLVGGSSNQPQHF

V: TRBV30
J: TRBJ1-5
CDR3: CAWSILTTGDQHF

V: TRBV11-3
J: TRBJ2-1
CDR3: CASSLDRHNEQFF

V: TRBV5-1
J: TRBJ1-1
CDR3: CASSFPGQGGRQNTEAFF

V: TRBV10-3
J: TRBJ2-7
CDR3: CAISEFLEQYF

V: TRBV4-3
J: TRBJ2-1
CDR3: CASSQGLPMNEQFF

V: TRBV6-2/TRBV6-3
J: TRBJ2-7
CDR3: CASSPPLDRVRNEQYF

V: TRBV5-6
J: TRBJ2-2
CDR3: CASSLVGGHTGELFF

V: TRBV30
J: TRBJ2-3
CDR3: CAWSVPAGLTDTQYF

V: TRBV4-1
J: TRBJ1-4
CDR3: CASSQSKDRGNEKLFF

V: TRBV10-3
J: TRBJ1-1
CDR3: CAISDPKTVEAFF

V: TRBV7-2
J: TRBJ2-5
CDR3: CASSRARAGGETQYF

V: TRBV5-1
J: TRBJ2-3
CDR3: CASSSPGQPTDTQYF

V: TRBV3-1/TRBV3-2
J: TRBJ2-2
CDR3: CASSQVGPGGSGELFF

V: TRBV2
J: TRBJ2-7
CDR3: CASREAGGWSYEQYF

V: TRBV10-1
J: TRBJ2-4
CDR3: CASSESQAKNIQYF

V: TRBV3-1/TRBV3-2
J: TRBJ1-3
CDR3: CASSQVRPGGATGNTIYF

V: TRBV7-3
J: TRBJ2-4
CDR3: CASSPGPGAKNIQYF

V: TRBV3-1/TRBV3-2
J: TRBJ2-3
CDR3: CASSSVGTDTQYF

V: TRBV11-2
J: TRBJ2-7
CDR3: CASSVGTGYHYEQYF

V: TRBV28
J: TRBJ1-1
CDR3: CASSLPGDLNTEAFF

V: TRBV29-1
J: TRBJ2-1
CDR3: CSVEGAGLSYNEQFF

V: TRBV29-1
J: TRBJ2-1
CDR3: CSGNGANDEQFF

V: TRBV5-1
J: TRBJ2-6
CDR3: CASSRSGPGSGANVLTF

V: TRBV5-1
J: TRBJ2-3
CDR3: CASSRRSTDTQYF